A single T cell receptor (beta chain) is shown here with its context. Its specificity is not known. This entry belongs to a study of Graves' ophthalmopathy and Graves' hyperthyroidism. Study-level results: In blood, most expanded thyroid clonotypes above 0.001 frequency were also detected.

RNA transcripts served as template for amplifying TCR beta CDR3 sequences. The workflow started with a first-round RT-PCR run with HTBI primers and then moved on to a second-round multiplex PCR. TCRdb reanalysed the multiplex PCR reads using MiXCR and keeps one entry per CDR3 protein. Here the sample spans some 200,000 distinct CDR3 sequences, about 32% being singletons. This CDR3 is 13 amino acids long. The ends lost 11 bases at V and 7 bases at J; junction bases unmatched: 7. The rearrangement uses TRBV12-3 or TRBV12-4 and TRBJ2-2; 10 bases line up with TRBD1. The receptor's source is a man aged 50 or older with Graves' ophthalmopathy. The sequenced sample consisted of peripheral blood. CDR3 DNA sequence: TGTGCCGTCCGGACAGGGGGGTTCGGGGAGCTGTTTTTT. Protein: CAVRTGGFGELFF.